The clone carrying this TCR beta chain was detected a few times. Its specificity is unknown. cDNA reverse transcribed from extracted RNA served as the sequencing template. TCRdb keeps only in-frame clones here, not all; method: immunoSEQ multiplex PCR. In the table there are some 180,000 clones, roughly 60% of which are singletons. The study team obtained lesional scalp punch biopsies and peripheral blood from alopecia areata patients. This record belongs to a study of CD8+ T cells in alopecia areata. Across the study: Patients in the treated group were given tofacitinib by mouth, 5 to 10 mg twice a day. People stayed on tofacitinib for 6 to 18 months, then stopped the drug for 6 months.

The V gene's germline CDR1 is KGHSH and CDR2 LQKENI. Trimming removed 0 bases at V and 1 base at J, with 7 bases between. The CDR3 has 14 amino acids. Findings and limits, study-wide: Relative to mice, TCR sharing across patients was less clear, a difference possibly HLA-related.

Material: CD4+ T cells sorted from blood, obtained at week 0. This clonotype was sampled from a human donor with alopecia areata. The gene calls are TRBV18 and TRBJ2-7; D remains ambiguous. CDR3 sequence (DNA): TGTGCCAGCTCACCACCGCTGGGGTCCTACGAGCAGTACTTC. This gives the protein CASSPPLGSYEQYF. The full variable domain, in which reference TRBV18 and TRBJ2-7 provide the parts outside the CDR3, is NAGVMQNPRHLVRRRGQEARLRCSPMKGHSHVYWYRQLPEEGLKFMVYLQKENIIDESGMPKERFSAEFPKEGPSILRIQQVVRGDSAAYFCASSPPLGSYEQYFGPGTRLTVT.